The next 15 T cell receptor beta chains were all read from a single sample in a study. TCRdb re-derived calls from the 5' RACE reads in MiXCR, one entry per CDR3 protein. Of about 55,000 distinct CDR3 sequences detected, roughly 17% appear once; the ten largest clones hold about 2.2%. Sequencing used naive CD4+ T cells sorted from blood. Subset noted: naive CD4+ T cells, CD4+CD45RA+CD25-. The receptor source for this set is a female donor with breast cancer.

The sample holds a few counts of this clonotype. V and J are TRBV20-1 and TRBJ2-5; D ambiguous. The V gene lost 5 bases and the J gene lost 4 bases, with 8 bases spanning the gap. The CDR3 runs 11 residues. Looked up from germline, CDR1 is DFQATT and CDR2 is SNEGSKA (reference sequence). CDR3 in amino acids: CSAPFPETQYF. The CDR3 bases are TGCAGTGCTCCCTTTCCAGAGACCCAGTACTTC.

This clonotype was found many times. The chain uses TRBV12-3 or TRBV12-4 and TRBJ1-2; 7 bases fit TRBD1. There are 16 residues in the CDR3. V lost 2 bases, J lost 3 bases, and 9 bases stayed unmatched. The CDR3 here is CASSLLGARGYYGYTF. The CDR3 DNA follows: TGTGCCAGCAGTTTACTGGGCGCCAGGGGGTACTATGGCTACACCTTC.

In this sample, this clonotype turned up many times. This sequence joins TRBV12-3 or TRBV12-4 and TRBJ1-1, with no clear D. The CDR3 runs 14 residues. V dropped 3 bases and J dropped 8 bases, with 16 bases sitting between them. CDR3 in amino acids: CASSFGEASAEAFF. The CDR3 DNA is TGTGCCAGCAGTTTTGGGGAGGCGTCGGCGGAAGCTTTCTTT.

This clonotype was observed a handful of times. J is TRBJ1-5 and V is TRBV30; unclear D gene. The CDR3 has 13 residues. V was pared by 5 bases and J by 6 bases, with 14 bases between. Germline assignment: CDR1 GTSNPN and CDR2 SVGIG (reference sequence). This CDR3 is CAWRQQVGQPQHF. CDR3 nucleotide sequence: TGTGCCTGGCGCCAACAAGTGGGTCAGCCCCAGCATTTT. The full variable domain, rest sourced from reference TRBV30 and TRBJ1-5, is SQTIHQWPATLVQPVGSPLSLECTVEGTSNPNLYWYRQAAGRGLQLLFYSVGIGQISSEVPQNLSASRPQDRQFILSSKKLLLSDSGFYLCAWRQQVGQPQHFGDGTRLSIL.

The chain recombines TRBV7-9 with TRBJ2-1; D might be TRBD1 (7 bases). The CDR3 has 17 residues. Germline CDR1 SEHNR, CDR2 FQNEAQ (reference sequence). V lost 4 bases and J lost 4, with 20 bases in between. Here the CDR3 reads CASSSPPGGGAYNEQFF. The DNA of the CDR3 is TGTGCCAGCAGCTCCCCTCCAGGAGGGGGCGCATACAATGAGCAGTTCTTC. Supplemented by reference TRBV7-9 and TRBJ2-1, the full variable domain reads DTGVSQNPRHKITKRGQNVTFRCDPISEHNRLYWYRQTLGQGPEFLTYFQNEAQLEKSRLLSDRFSAERPKGSFSTLEIQRTEQGDSAMYLCASSSPPGGGAYNEQFFGPGTRLTVL.

The sample holds many counts of this clonotype. V usage is TRBV5-4 and J usage is TRBJ2-7; 11 nucleotides line up with TRBD1. The germline V gene has CDR1 SGHNT and CDR2 YYREEE (reference sequence). The CDR3 runs 16 residues. V trimming: 3 bases; J trimming: 1 base; junction bases outside the gene matches: 6. The CDR3 spells CASSSRTGGASYEQYF. The CDR3 DNA sequence: TGTGCCAGCAGCTCCCGGACAGGGGGCGCTTCCTACGAGCAGTACTTC.

This clonotype was detected a few times. It may be a read error: a sequence one base away is much more abundant. The conserved closing phenylalanine or tryptophan is absent in this CDR3, likely reflecting a read error. The rearrangement joins TRBV7-3 to TRBJ2-5; the D call may be TRBD1 or TRBD2 (6 bases each). V was cut by 0 bases and J by 5 bases, with 16 bases left in between. CDR1 is SGHTA and CDR2 is FQGTGA in the germline V gene. CDR3 length: 16 amino acids. The CDR3 is CASSLTGRQGRETQYC. The CDR3 region has the DNA TGTGCCAGCAGCTTAACAGGCCGGCAGGGGAGGGAGACCCAGTACTGC.

This clonotype was found many times. The chain carries TRBV28 and TRBJ2-5; maybe TRBD2 (6 bases). V was clipped by 7 bases and J by 4 bases, with 19 bases between them. The CDR3 is 15 amino acids. Germline V CDR1 and CDR2: MDHEN, SYDVKM. The CDR3 DNA follows: TGTGCCAGCATCGAAGCCCCACGGGGAGGAGAGACCCAGTACTTC. Its protein product is CASIEAPRGGETQYF.

This clonotype showed up many times. The chain employs TRBV6-5 and TRBJ2-7; 10 positions match TRBD2. Germline V gene data show CDR1 as MNHEY and CDR2 as SVGAGI. The CDR3 runs 15 residues. Trimming cost V 1 base and J 4 bases; bases outside gene matches: 4. The CDR3: CASSYLSSGSYEQYF. CDR3 bases: TGTGCCAGCAGTTACTTGTCTAGCGGGAGTTACGAGCAGTACTTC.

This clonotype has more than one count but fewer than ten. CDR3: CASKPDNSGNTIYF. The CDR3 coding sequence is TGTGCCAGCAAACCTGATAATTCTGGAAACACCATATATTTT. The chain is built from TRBV2 and TRBJ1-3; D call uncertain. Per the germline V gene, CDR1 is SNHLY and CDR2 is FYNNEI. V dropped 7 bases and J dropped 1 base, with 11 bases sitting between them. The CDR3 is 14 residues long.

The V and J genes are TRBV11-2 and TRBJ2-3, with a weak D call TRBD2 (7 bases). V was cut by 3 bases and J by 1 base, with 11 bases left in between. This CDR3 is built from 15 residues. Germline CDR1 is SGHAT and CDR2 is FQNNGV. CDR3 protein: CASSFRGGRTDTQYF. The CDR3 bases are TGTGCCAGCAGCTTTCGCGGGGGCCGCACAGATACGCAGTATTTT.

Only one count was recorded for this clonotype. The CDR3 end shows no conserved phenylalanine or tryptophan, and so a read error is likely. The chain is built from TRBV24-1 and TRBJ2-2; D not resolved. The V and J ends lost 3 bases and 7 bases respectively, with 8 bases between them. Germline V gene data show CDR1 as KGHDR and CDR2 as SFDVKD. CDR3 length equals 13 residues. The CDR3 nucleotides read TGTGCCACCAGTGATGCCGCTCACGGGGAGCTGTTTTCT. The encoded protein is CATSDAAHGELFS.

As concerns this clonotype: A clone one base away is much larger, so this may be a read error. The chain carries TRBV5-1 and TRBJ2-3; D is unclear. The V gene's germline CDR1 is SGHRS and CDR2 YFSETQ. The CDR3 is 14 residues long. As DNA, the CDR3 is TGCGCCAGCAGACCCTGGGTCAGCACAGATACGCGGTATTTT. Amino acids: CASRPWVSTDTRYF.

The chain combines TRBV7-2 with TRBJ2-7; unclear D gene. V lost 4 bases to trimming and J lost 9 bases, with 10 bases between them. The V gene's germline CDR1 is SGHTA and CDR2 FQGNSA. There are 11 residues in the CDR3. In DNA, the CDR3 is TGTGCCAGCAGCTCATCAGCGCCGCAGTACTTC. This gives the protein CASSSSAPQYF. The whole variable domain, filled in from reference TRBV7-2 and TRBJ2-7, reads GAGVSQSPSNKVTEKGKDVELRCDPISGHTALYWYRQSLGQGLEFLIYFQGNSAPDKSGLPSDRFSAERTGGSVSTLTIQRTQQEDSAVYLCASSSSAPQYFGPGTRLTVT.

The sample holds many counts of this clonotype. The chain has TRBV6-1 and TRBJ1-5; D remains unclear. CDR3 length: 15 residues. Germline CDR1 is MNHNS and CDR2 is SASEGT. The V gene lost 3 bases and the J gene lost 3 bases, with 12 bases spanning the gap. CDR3 nucleotide sequence: TGTGCCAGCAGTGAGGTGGGCCTTCACAATCAGCCCCAGCATTTT. It is translated as CASSEVGLHNQPQHF.